This TCR beta chain was obtained from a study of cytomegalovirus exposure and HLA in healthy donors. Regarding the study as a whole: Previous analysis showed most TCR beta V segments were productive about 90% or about 30% of the time.

V lost 4 bases and J lost 0; bases outside the gene matches: 3. The germline V gene encodes CDR1 MGHRA and CDR2 YSYEKL. The CDR3 loop spans 15 amino acids. The primer mix had 60 Vbeta and 13 Jbeta primers. Assay: immunoSEQ multiplex PCR; the TCRdb copy retains only in-frame clones and omits some. The sample yields tens of thousands of clones, around 62% seen once. Regarding this clone: Its antigen is unknown.

The J gene is TRBJ2-7, the V gene TRBV4-1; 10 bases match TRBD1. The clonotype was recovered from a human donor in good health. The sample consisted of PBMCs. The CDR3 protein is CASSRGTGDSYEQYF. The CDR3 DNA reads TGCGCCAGCAGCCGGGGGACAGGGGACTCCTACGAGCAGTACTTC.